This T cell receptor beta chain is drawn from a study of post-analysis software for immune sequencing data. The CDR3 is made up of 17 amino acids. Per germline, CDR1 MNHEY and CDR2 SVGAGI. The trim removed 1 base at V and 4 bases at J, leaving 5 bases unmatched. Unique molecular identifiers had been added to the TCR beta cDNA libraries. Hundreds of thousands of cDNA molecules came from around 1 to 9.1 million T cells. In TCRdb, the PCR reads were re-called with MiXCR into one record per CDR3 protein. The data contain around 500,000 distinct CDR3 sequences, around 36% of them singletons. Findings and caveats of the study: A significant reduction in normalized Chao1 diversity was observed in multiple sclerosis patients versus controls. When patients were compared with controls, about five TRBV segments were more frequent, TRBV5-6, TRBV5-1 and TRBV20-1 among them.

Worth noting for this clonotype: Its antigen is not known.

Material for sequencing was blood. The chain has TRBV6-5 and TRBJ2-3, with 13 bases that match TRBD2. This TCR derives from a girl aged 2 to 17 with multiple sclerosis. This CDR3 reads CASSYFPGLAGSDTQYF. The CDR3 DNA is TGTGCCAGCAGTTACTTCCCGGGACTAGCGGGGTCAGATACGCAGTATTTT.